This T cell receptor beta chain was recorded in a study of Ad26.COV2.S vaccination and SARS-CoV-2 variants. Study information: Intramuscular Ad26.COV2.S doses were given once or twice, 56 days apart. Whole-study findings and limits: Non-spike TCR breadth was similar in vaccine and placebo recipients.

This clone was seen a few times. No antigen is known for it. Treatment defined: 19 received Ad26.COV2.S at low or high dose, single or two shots; 5 received placebo; per-sample allocation not given. The samples date from day 63 after the first vaccine or placebo injection. Clones were sequenced by immunoSEQ multiplex PCR, and TCRdb holds only the in-frame ones, with some missing. Here the sample spans hundreds of thousands of clones, roughly 84% being singletons. Germline-derived CDR1 and CDR2 are SGHVS and FQNEAQ. V lost 7 bases to trimming and J lost 1 base, with 14 bases between them. The CDR3 has 15 amino acids.

The sequencing here drew on peripheral blood, taken in a trial of Ad26.COV2.S vaccine versus placebo. The gene calls are TRBV7-8 and TRBJ1-5; weak D call: TRBD1 (6 bases). The source of this sequence is a person aged 18-60 years who received the Ad26.COV2.S COVID-19 vaccine or a placebo. CDR3 in DNA: TGTGCCAGCACCATTGGAGGGGGGAGCAATCAGCCCCAGCATTTT. Translation gives CASTIGGGSNQPQHF.